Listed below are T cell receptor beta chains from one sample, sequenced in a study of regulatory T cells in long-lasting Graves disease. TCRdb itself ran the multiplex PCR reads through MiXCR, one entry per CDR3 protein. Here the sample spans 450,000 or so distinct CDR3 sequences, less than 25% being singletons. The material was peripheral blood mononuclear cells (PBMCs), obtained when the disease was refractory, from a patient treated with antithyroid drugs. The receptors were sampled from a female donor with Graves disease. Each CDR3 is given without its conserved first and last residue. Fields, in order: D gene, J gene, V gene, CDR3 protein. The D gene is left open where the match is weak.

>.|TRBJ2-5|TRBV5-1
ASSLGTGRGQETQY
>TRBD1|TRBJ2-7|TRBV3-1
ASSHTGTGDEQY
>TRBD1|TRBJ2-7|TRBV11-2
ASSTGTGGTYEQY
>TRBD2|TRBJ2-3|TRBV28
ASSFGPSGMSDTQY
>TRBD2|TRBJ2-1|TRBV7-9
ASSFGLAASSYNEQF
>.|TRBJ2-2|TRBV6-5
ASSWALVGEGTGELF
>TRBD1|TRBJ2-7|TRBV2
ASSEGQLYEQY
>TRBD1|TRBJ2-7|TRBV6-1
ASSARDRGTSEQY
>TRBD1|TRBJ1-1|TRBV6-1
ASSRTGGTEAF
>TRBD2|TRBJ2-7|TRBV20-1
SPRASGSYEQY
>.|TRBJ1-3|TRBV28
ASSLFPLGGKGETIY
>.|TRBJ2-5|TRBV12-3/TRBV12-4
ASRRAGPQETQY
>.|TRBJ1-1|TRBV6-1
ASRLSVVTTEAF
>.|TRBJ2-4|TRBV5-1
ASSLVGYGGNIQY
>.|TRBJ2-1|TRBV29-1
SVGPSPPNEQF
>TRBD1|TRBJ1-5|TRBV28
ASSPWDRGSNQPQH
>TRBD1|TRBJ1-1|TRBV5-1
ASSRGQGAPNTEAF
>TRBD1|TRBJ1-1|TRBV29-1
SVAWTGLPEAF
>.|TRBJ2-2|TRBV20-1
SARTAGGTGELF
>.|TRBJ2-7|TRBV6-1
ASGLSYEQY
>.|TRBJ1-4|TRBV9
ASSVLRDTLQGEKLF
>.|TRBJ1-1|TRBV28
ASQGLGGRVNTEAF
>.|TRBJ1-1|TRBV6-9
ASSYGPGFRNTEAF
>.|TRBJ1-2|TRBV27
ASSSTAGINYGYT
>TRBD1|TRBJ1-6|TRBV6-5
ASSYAGTGYNSPLH
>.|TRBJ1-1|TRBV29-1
SVVSYTEAF
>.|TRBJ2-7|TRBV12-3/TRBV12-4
ASSPPDGTIFHEQY
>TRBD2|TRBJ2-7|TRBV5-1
ASSGTSRYEQY
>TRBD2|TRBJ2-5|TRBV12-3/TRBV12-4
ASSPSGGPFAQY
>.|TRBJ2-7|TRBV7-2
ASSFAGRIGEQY
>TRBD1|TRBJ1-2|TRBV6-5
ASSYLGGLVNYGYT
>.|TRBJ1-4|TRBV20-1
SARDTRTGFPKANEKLF
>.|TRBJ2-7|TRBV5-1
ASSLLGQNNYEQY
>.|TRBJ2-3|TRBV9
ASSVRGAADTQY
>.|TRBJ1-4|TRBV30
AWRGFLREKLF
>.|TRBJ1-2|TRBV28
ASSTGNYGYT
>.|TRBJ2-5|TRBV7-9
ASSLARGGQETQY
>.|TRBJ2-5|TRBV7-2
ASSLGSVFLETQY
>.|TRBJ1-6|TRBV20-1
SAREKTAYSPLH
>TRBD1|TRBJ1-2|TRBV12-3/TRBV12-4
ASSLTQGETYGYT
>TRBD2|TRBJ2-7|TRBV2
ASSRGLAVEYEQY
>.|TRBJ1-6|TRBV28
ASSFGRGISPLH
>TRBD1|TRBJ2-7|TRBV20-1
SAFDGRTGPYEQY
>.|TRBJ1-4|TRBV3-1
ASSHFDALNEKLF
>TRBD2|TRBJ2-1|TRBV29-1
SVGLAGGIDEQF
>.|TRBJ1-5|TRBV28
ASHGRNQPQH
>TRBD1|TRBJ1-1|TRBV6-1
ASSDRGPGSTEAF
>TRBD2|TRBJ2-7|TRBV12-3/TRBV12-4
ASSLGAGDYEQY
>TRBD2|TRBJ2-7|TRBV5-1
ASSDLAGGYYEQY
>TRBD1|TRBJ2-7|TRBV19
ASSVVTGVDEQY